This T cell receptor beta chain was sequenced in a study of blood T cell repertoires in COVID-19. Across the study: From the United States, Italy and Spain came samples of acute and convalescent COVID-19. T cells, B-cell-depleted T cells, or PBMCs provided the cDNA or gDNA that served as material.

The trim removed 6 bases at V and 3 bases at J, leaving 9 bases unmatched. Germline lookup yields CDR1 SGHNT and CDR2 YYREEE (reference sequence). The CDR3 is 16 amino acids. Authors' data handling: Nucleated cell number was recorded as an estimate derived from reference gene primer amplification. Some clones are missing from TCRdb's copy, which holds only in-frame ones; the method was immunoSEQ multiplex PCR. The V and J calls and clone size are taken from that table; D and trimming were inferred from the DNA. The sample records about 120,000 clones, about 80% being singletons. The clonotype comes from a man in his 70s with active or convalescent COVID-19. The sequenced material came from peripheral blood. The chain is built from TRBV5-4 and TRBJ2-6, with TRBD2 identical over 7 bases. The CDR3 DNA is TGTGCCAGCACGGGCGGGAGTACGGTTGGGGCCAACGTCCTGACTTTC. Encoded protein: CASTGGSTVGANVLTF.